This TCR beta chain was identified in a study of blood T cell repertoires in COVID-19. This clone was counted at least ten times. Clones were sequenced by immunoSEQ multiplex PCR, and TCRdb holds only the in-frame ones, with some missing. Altogether 150,000 or so clones are present, about 88% being singletons, with the ten largest covering about 2.5%. The CDR3 is 14 residues long. Germline lookup yields CDR1 SGHNT and CDR2 YENEEA. V lost 5 bases, J lost 2 bases, and 4 bases stayed unmatched. The sequencing input was peripheral blood. The receptor comes from a human donor in a cohort sampled during active COVID-19. This chain uses TRBV11-3 with TRBJ2-7; 9 nucleotides line up with TRBD1. The CDR3 reads CASSVGQGTYEQYF. CDR3 bases: TGTGCCAGCAGCGTGGGACAGGGTACCTACGAGCAGTACTTC.